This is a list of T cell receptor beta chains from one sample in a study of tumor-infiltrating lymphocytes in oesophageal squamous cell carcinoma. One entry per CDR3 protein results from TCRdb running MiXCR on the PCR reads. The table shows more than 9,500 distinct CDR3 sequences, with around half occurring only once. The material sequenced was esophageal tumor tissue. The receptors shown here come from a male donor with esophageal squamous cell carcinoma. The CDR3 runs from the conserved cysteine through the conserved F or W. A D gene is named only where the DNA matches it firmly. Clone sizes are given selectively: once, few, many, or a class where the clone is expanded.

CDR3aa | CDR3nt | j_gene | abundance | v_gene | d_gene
CASSLGLNNEQFF | TGTGCCAGCAGCTTAGGACTGAACAATGAGCAGTTCTTC | TRBJ2-1 | NA | TRBV7-3 | NA
CASMRGGVGYEQLF | TGTGCCAGCATGAGGGGGGGTGTCGGTTATGAGCAGTTGTTC | TRBJ2-1 | NA | TRBV6-1 | NA
CASSEKTVNTEAFF | TGTGCCAGCAGCGAAAAGACAGTGAACACTGAAGCTTTCTTT | TRBJ1-1 | NA | TRBV7-6 | NA
CASTGRILAGAGEQYF | TGTGCCAGCACGGGGAGAATACTAGCGGGAGCTGGCGAGCAGTACTTC | TRBJ2-7 | NA | TRBV6-1 | TRBD2
CASSPSAVVNEQFF | TGTGCCAGCAGCCCATCAGCCGTGGTAAATGAGCAGTTCTTC | TRBJ2-1 | large | TRBV11-3 | NA
CASSSPRDRSYNEQFF | TGCGCCAGCAGTTCGCCCCGGGACAGGTCGTACAATGAGCAGTTCTTC | TRBJ2-1 | NA | TRBV10-2 | TRBD1
CATDFGTGGDTQYF | TGTGCCACCGACTTCGGGACAGGGGGCGATACGCAGTATTTT | TRBJ2-3 | many | TRBV6-1 | TRBD1
CASSFGTARREQFF | TGTGCCAGCAGCTTTGGGACAGCCCGCCGGGAGCAGTTCTTC | TRBJ2-1 | few | TRBV7-6 | TRBD1
CARTGGGEQFF | TGTGCCAGAACGGGAGGTGGTGAGCAGTTCTTC | TRBJ2-1 | NA | TRBV21-1 | NA
CASSLSWTSGGNEQFF | TGTGCCAGCAGCTTATCCTGGACTAGCGGGGGCAATGAGCAGTTCTTC | TRBJ2-1 | many | TRBV7-3 | TRBD2
CASSLGGRTGYTF | TGCGCCAGCAGCTTGGGGGGACGGACAGGCTACACCTTC | TRBJ1-2 | many | TRBV5-1 | NA
CASSLVYNEQFF | TGTGCCAGCAGCTTAGTCTACAATGAGCAGTTCTTC | TRBJ2-1 | NA | TRBV7-2 | NA
CASSLRRVGRETQYF | TGTGCCAGCAGCTTACGGAGGGTAGGACGGGAGACCCAGTACTTC | TRBJ2-5 | NA | TRBV7-2 | NA
CASSWGSSTDTQYF | TGTGCCAGCAGCTGGGGGTCCTCCACAGATACGCAGTATTTT | TRBJ2-3 | NA | TRBV6-6 | NA
CASSEQNGLAKNIQYF | TGTGCCAGCAGTGAACAGAATGGTCTAGCCAAAAACATTCAGTACTTC | TRBJ2-4 | few | TRBV6-1 | NA
CASSLGSAYSYNEQFF | TGTGCCAGCAGCTTAGGATCGGCATATTCCTACAATGAGCAGTTCTTC | TRBJ2-1 | medium-sized | TRBV7-6 | NA
CASSTGGLKLQFF | TGTGCCAGCAGCACGGGGGGGCTAAAGCTGCAGTTCTTC | TRBJ2-1 | many | TRBV11-3 | TRBD2
CASRQWNTEAFF | TGTGCCAGCAGACAGTGGAACACTGAAGCTTTCTTT | TRBJ1-1 | NA | TRBV6-6 | NA
CASSLTRGASQYF | TGTGCCAGCAGCTTAACCCGGGGAGCGTCCCAGTACTTC | TRBJ2-5 | few | TRBV7-8 | NA
CASSVDPDLEQFF | TGTGCCAGCAGTGTGGACCCAGATCTAGAGCAGTTCTTC | TRBJ2-1 | NA | TRBV2 | NA
CASSLLIQETQYF | TGTGCCAGCAGCTTACTAATTCAAGAGACCCAGTACTTC | TRBJ2-5 | NA | TRBV7-2 | NA
CASSFAGSGGYTF | TGTGCCAGCAGCTTCGCAGGGTCGGGTGGCTACACCTTC | TRBJ1-2 | many | TRBV11-2 | NA
CASEEGQPAYEQYF | TGTGCCAGCGAAGAGGGACAGCCAGCCTACGAGCAGTACTTC | TRBJ2-7 | many | TRBV28 | TRBD1
CASSLTPVAGGSYEQYF | TGTGCCAGCAGCTTAACCCCGGTAGCGGGGGGTTCCTACGAGCAGTACTTC | TRBJ2-7 | NA | TRBV7-8 | TRBD2
CASSPWTSGGVRAKNIQYF | TGTGCCAGCAGTCCCTGGACTAGCGGGGGGGTCCGAGCCAAAAACATTCAGTACTTC | TRBJ2-4 | NA | TRBV28 | TRBD2
CASYQGFNTEAFF | TGTGCCTCCTACCAGGGGTTTAACACTGAAGCTTTCTTT | TRBJ1-1 | many | TRBV19 | NA
CATSDPTSEQYF | TGTGCCACCAGTGATCCCACTTCCGAGCAGTACTTC | TRBJ2-7 | once | TRBV24-1 | NA
CASSQDRAGRSPVEPQHF | TGCGCCAGCAGCCAAGATCGGGCAGGGCGAAGCCCTGTTGAGCCCCAGCATTTT | TRBJ1-5 | NA | TRBV4-1 | NA
CASSSGGRAYEQYF | TGTGCCAGCAGTTCGGGGGGAAGGGCCTACGAGCAGTACTTC | TRBJ2-7 | medium-sized | TRBV28 | TRBD2
CASSLEADQPQHF | TGTGCCAGCAGCTTAGAAGCCGATCAGCCCCAGCATTTT | TRBJ1-5 | NA | TRBV7-6 | NA
CASSLAAISYEQYF | TGTGCCAGCAGCTTAGCGGCTATCTCCTACGAGCAGTACTTC | TRBJ2-7 | NA | TRBV7-2 | NA